This T cell receptor beta chain is from a study of OX40 agonist ivuxolimab in advanced cancers. Study at large: Patients receiving dose escalation had hepatocellular carcinoma, melanoma, renal cell or head and neck cancer. The study's findings and limits: More expanded clones were seen, on average, in CD8+ T cells than in CD4+. Blood T cells, both CD4+ and CD8+, expanded clonally by week 6 at 0.1 to 3.0 mg/kg. Some patients without response likewise showed low normalized clonal expansion.

The V segment lost 2 bases and the J segment 0 bases; nucleotides outside the gene matches: 1. Germline V gene lookup returns CDR1 SGHNT and CDR2 YENEEA. This CDR3 has 14 residues. Assay: immunoSEQ multiplex PCR; the TCRdb copy retains only in-frame clones and omits some. This sample carries 50,000 or so clones, over 80% of them seen once, and the ten largest clones take 3.5%. With respect to this clone: What it binds is not known.

This chain links TRBV11-3 with TRBJ2-7, with 7 bases aligning to TRBD2. The material sequenced was CD4+ or CD8+ T cells sorted from blood, taken in a trial of the OX40 agonist ivuxolimab. This TCR came from an adult with an advanced solid tumor such as melanoma, head and neck, liver or kidney cancer. The CDR3 reads CASSLRGDSYEQYF. The DNA for the CDR3 is TGTGCCAGCAGCTTACGGGGGGACTCCTACGAGCAGTACTTC.